Listed below are T cell receptor beta chains from one sample, sequenced in a study of blood T cell repertoires in COVID-19. Libraries were prepared by immunoSEQ multiplex PCR; TCRdb keeps only in-frame clonotypes and omits some of them. Of over 200,000 clones listed, approximately 90% were seen once; the top ten hold about 4%. The sample was peripheral blood. These receptors were collected from a man in his sixties who had recovered from COVID-19. Both conserved end residues are part of each CDR3. The order of the fields is V gene, J gene, clone size, D gene, CDR3 protein, CDR3 DNA. The D gene is left open where the match is weak. Clone size, where shown, is once, few, many, or a class for clones that have expanded.

>TRBV7-2|TRBJ1-2|-|TRBD1
CASSLVQGQGANYGYTF
TGTGCCAGCAGCTTAGTGCAGGGACAGGGGGCCAACTATGGCTACACCTTC
>TRBV4-2|TRBJ1-1|-|-
CASSQDRVGRVAFF
TGTGCCAGCAGCCAAGATCGGGTCGGCAGGGTGGCTTTCTTT
>TRBV6-5|TRBJ1-2|-|-
CASSPPGGNYGYTF
TGTGCCAGCAGTCCCCCCGGCGGAAACTATGGCTACACCTTC
>TRBV5-6|TRBJ1-5|-|-
CASSSSSRGIVGNQPQHF
TGTGCCAGCAGCTCAAGTTCCAGGGGTATTGTGGGCAATCAGCCCCAGCATTTT
>TRBV19|TRBJ1-1|-|-
CASSQGTPVNTEAFF
TGTGCCAGTAGTCAGGGGACACCCGTGAACACTGAAGCTTTCTTT
>TRBV10-3|TRBJ2-3|-|TRBD1
CAIRGGDRGTDTQYF
TGTGCCATCAGGGGGGGGGACAGGGGCACAGATACGCAGTATTTT
>TRBV27|TRBJ2-5|-|TRBD1
CASRLAGGQETQYF
TGTGCCAGCAGACTCGCAGGGGGACAAGAGACCCAGTACTTC
>TRBV18|TRBJ1-3|-|-
CASSSLEDSGNTIYF
TGTGCCAGCTCATCTCTAGAAGACTCTGGAAACACCATATATTTT
>TRBV19|TRBJ1-1|-|TRBD1
CASSMGTGYGEAFF
TGTGCCAGTAGTATGGGGACAGGGTATGGTGAAGCTTTCTTT
>TRBV7-9|TRBJ1-1|-|TRBD1
CASSLTWTGGGMNTEAFF
TGTGCCAGCAGCCTCACCTGGACAGGGGGAGGGATGAACACTGAAGCTTTCTTT
>TRBV7-3|TRBJ1-2|once|-
CASSSIPTRGYTF
TGTGCCAGCAGCTCTATCCCGACTCGCGGCTACACCTTC
>TRBV5-6|TRBJ1-5|-|TRBD1
CASSLGRQGVGQPQHF
TGTGCCAGCAGCTTGGGGCGGCAGGGGGTTGGACAGCCCCAGCATTTT
>TRBV6-4|TRBJ2-2|-|-
CASSRLPTGGGNTGELFF
TGTGCCAGCAGCCGACTGCCGACAGGCGGCGGGAACACCGGGGAGCTGTTTTTT
>TRBV5-6|TRBJ2-7|-|TRBD1
CASSRRGQGLYEQYF
TGTGCCAGCAGCCGCCGCGGACAGGGACTCTACGAGCAGTACTTC
>TRBV4-1|TRBJ1-6|-|-
CASSQDNSFSYNSPLHF
TGCGCCAGCAGCCAAGATAACAGTTTCTCCTATAATTCACCCCTCCACTTT
>TRBV25-1|TRBJ1-1|-|TRBD1
CASDRGGGLNTEAFF
TGTGCCAGCGACAGGGGCGGGGGTTTGAACACTGAAGCTTTCTTT
>TRBV18|TRBJ1-3|-|TRBD1
CASSDRADGNTIYF
TGTGCCAGCTCAGACAGGGCAGACGGAAACACCATATATTTT
>TRBV3-1/TRBV3-2|TRBJ2-2|few|-
CASSQDGQYTGELFF
TGTGCCAGCAGCCAAGATGGGCAGTACACCGGGGAGCTGTTTTTT
>TRBV24-1|TRBJ1-1|-|-
CATTPQTRNTEAFF
TGTGCCACCACCCCCCAAACAAGAAACACTGAAGCTTTCTTT
>TRBV27|TRBJ1-5|-|-
CASSSQFRGVTPQHF
TGTGCCAGCAGCTCCCAATTCCGGGGGGTGACGCCCCAGCATTTT
>TRBV19|TRBJ1-3|few|TRBD1
CASNLGQGKSGNTIYF
TGTGCCAGTAACCTTGGACAGGGGAAATCTGGAAACACCATATATTTT
>TRBV19|TRBJ2-3|once|TRBD2
CASSGGYRDTQYF
TGTGCCAGTAGCGGGGGGTATAGAGATACGCAGTATTTT
>TRBV4-2|TRBJ2-3|-|-
CASSGRVSDTQYF
TGTGCCAGCAGCGGCCGGGTCTCAGATACGCAGTATTTT
>TRBV11-1|TRBJ2-1|-|-
CAITRGGAGGNEQFF
TGTGCCATCACACGAGGGGGCGCAGGGGGGAATGAGCAGTTCTTC
>TRBV25-1|TRBJ1-2|-|TRBD1
CASRMTGTGLNYGYTF
TGTGCCAGCAGGATGACCGGGACAGGGCTTAACTATGGCTACACCTTC
>TRBV27|TRBJ1-2|-|TRBD1
CASSPSPRTGTNYGYTF
TGTGCCAGCAGCCCTTCACCACGGACAGGGACGAACTATGGCTACACCTTC
>TRBV27|TRBJ1-6|-|TRBD1
CASRRQGINSPLHF
TGTGCCAGCAGAAGACAGGGAATCAATTCACCCCTCCACTTT
>TRBV19|TRBJ2-7|once|-
CASSIGGQLYEQYF
TGTGCCAGTAGTATCGGAGGACAGCTCTACGAGCAGTACTTC
>TRBV2|TRBJ1-2|-|TRBD1
CAIIQGARGYTF
TGTGCCATCATACAGGGGGCGCGAGGCTACACCTTC